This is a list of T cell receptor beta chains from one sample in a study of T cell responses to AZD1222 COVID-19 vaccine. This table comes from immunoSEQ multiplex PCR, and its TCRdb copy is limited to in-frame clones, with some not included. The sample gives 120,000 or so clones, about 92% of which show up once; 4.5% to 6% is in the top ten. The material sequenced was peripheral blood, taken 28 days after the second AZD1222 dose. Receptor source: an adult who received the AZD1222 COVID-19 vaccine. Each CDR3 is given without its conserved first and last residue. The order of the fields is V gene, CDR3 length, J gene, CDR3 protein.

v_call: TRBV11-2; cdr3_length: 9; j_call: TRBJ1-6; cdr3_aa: ASSPDRTLH
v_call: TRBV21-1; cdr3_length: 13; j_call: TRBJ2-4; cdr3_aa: ASSKAGLAKNIQY
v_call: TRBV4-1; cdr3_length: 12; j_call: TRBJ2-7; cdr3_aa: ASSQGQGVYEQY
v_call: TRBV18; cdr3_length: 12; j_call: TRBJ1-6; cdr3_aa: ASSLDPGNSPLH
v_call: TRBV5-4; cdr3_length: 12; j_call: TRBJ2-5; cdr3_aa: ASSKAPGGETQY
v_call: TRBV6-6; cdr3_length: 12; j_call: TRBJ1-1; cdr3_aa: ASSFRQGAPEAF
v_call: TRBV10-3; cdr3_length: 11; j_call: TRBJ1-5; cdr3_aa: AIRGERDQPQH
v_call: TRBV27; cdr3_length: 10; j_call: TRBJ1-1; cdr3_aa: ASRQGNTEAF
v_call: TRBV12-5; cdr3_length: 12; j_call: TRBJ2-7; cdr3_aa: ASGPGTAAHEQY
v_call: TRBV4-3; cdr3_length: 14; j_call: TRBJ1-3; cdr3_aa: ASSQDIRDSGNTIY
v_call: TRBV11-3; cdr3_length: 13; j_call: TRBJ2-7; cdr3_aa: ASSLPGQIYYEQY
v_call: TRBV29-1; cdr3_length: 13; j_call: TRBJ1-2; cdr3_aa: SVLSGTGGIGGYT
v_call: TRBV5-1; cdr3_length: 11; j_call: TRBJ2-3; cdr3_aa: ASSFAGENTQY
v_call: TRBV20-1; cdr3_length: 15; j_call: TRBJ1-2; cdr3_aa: SASKGTGIDLNYGYT
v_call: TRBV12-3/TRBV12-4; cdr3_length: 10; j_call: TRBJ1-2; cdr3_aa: ASSWTGNGYT
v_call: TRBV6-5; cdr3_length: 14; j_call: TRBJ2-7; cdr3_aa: ASSYGIIWESDEQY
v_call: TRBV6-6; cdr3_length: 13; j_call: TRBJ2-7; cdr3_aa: ASSYSRDRNYEQY
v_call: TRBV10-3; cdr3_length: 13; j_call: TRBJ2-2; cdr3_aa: ATRWGAAATGELF
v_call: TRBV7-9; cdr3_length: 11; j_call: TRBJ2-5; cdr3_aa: ASSSVGGETQY
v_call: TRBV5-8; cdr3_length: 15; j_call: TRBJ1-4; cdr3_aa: ASSLGDRPSRREKLF
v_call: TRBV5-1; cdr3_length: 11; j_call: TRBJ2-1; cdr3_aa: ASSLVGENEQF
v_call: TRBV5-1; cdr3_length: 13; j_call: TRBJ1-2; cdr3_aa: ASSFSISRNYGYT
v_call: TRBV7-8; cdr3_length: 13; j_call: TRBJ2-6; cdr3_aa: ASSLGRTGANVLT
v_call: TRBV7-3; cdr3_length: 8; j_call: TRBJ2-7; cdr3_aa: ASSLSEQY
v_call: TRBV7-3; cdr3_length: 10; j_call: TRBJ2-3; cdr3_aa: ASSLTGDTQY
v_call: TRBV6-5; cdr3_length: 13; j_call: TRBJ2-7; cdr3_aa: ASSYKSGGGGEQY
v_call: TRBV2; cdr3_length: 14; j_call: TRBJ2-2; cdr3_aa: ASLRRVTGATGELF
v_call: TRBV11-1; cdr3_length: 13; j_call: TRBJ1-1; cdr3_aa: ASKLPGGGHTEAF
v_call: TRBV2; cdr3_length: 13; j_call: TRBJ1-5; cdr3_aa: ASSVAGETVQPQH
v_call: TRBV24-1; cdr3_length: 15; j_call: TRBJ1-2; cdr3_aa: ATRRDGQILGEDGYT
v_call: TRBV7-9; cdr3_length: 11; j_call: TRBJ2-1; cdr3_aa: ASKRGEANEQF
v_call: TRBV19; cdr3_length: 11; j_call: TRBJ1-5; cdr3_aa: ASSTHNNQPQH
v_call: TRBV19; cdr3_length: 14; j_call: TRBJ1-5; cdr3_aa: ASSMVHGQGGQPQH
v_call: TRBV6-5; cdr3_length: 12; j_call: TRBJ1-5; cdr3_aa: ASSWGQSGQPQH
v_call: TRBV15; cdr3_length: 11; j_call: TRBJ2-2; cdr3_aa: ATSGARTGELF
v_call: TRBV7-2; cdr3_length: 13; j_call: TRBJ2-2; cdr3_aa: ASSSIGGKTGELF
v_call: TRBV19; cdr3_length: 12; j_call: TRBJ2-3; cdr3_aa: ASRDGPSTDTQY
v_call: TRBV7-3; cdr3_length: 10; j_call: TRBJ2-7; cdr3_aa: ASSSRGEEQY
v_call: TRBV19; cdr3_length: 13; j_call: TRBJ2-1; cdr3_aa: ASSIGSTTYNEQF
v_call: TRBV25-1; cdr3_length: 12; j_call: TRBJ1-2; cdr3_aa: ASSEFGAGDGYT
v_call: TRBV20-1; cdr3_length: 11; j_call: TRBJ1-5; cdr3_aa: SASSGASQPQH
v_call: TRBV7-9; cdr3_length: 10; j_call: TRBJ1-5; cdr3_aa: ASSLSGQSQH
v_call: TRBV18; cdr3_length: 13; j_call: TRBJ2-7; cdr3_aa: ASSPQTSGRDEQY
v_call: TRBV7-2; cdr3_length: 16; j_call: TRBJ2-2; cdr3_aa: ASSREGLAARNTGELF
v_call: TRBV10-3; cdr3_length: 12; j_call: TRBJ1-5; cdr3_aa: AISESSQYQPQH
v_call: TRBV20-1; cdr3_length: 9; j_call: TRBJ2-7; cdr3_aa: SAEAGYEQY
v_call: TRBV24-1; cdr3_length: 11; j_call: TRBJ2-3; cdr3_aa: ATSDSGRDTQY
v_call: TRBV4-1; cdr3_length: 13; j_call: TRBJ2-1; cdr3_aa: ASSQDRSSYNEQF
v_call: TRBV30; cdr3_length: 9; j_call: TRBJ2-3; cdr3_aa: AWSRADTQY
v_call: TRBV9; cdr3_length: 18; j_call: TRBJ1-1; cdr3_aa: ASSVAIDPTGTGPSGKAF
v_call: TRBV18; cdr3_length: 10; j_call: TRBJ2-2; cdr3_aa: ASSWGTGELF